Below are 22 T cell receptor beta chains sequenced from a single sample in a study of blood T cell repertoires in COVID-19. Generated by immunoSEQ multiplex PCR, the TCRdb table keeps only in-frame clones and is missing some. The sample contains under 130,000 clones, about 91% of which appear only once. Specimen: peripheral blood. These receptors originate from a human donor in a cohort sampled during active COVID-19.

V usage is TRBV30 and J usage is TRBJ2-3; the D gene is possibly TRBD2 (7 bases). The CDR3 has 14 residues. Trimming removed 2 bases from V and 8 bases from J, with 17 bases in between. Germline CDR1 and CDR2: GTSNPN and SVGIG (reference sequence). DNA of the CDR3: TGTGCCTGGAGTAAAGGGGGGGGCCGTGGTACGCAGTATTTT. This codes for CAWSKGGGRGTQYF.

CDR3: CASSIDRGTEAFF. The CDR3 DNA follows: TGTGCCAGTAGTATAGATAGGGGCACTGAAGCTTTCTTT. This chain links TRBV19 with TRBJ1-1; the D gene is possibly TRBD1 (5 bases). Trimming took 0 bases from V and 4 from J, leaving 6 bases between them. CDR1 and CDR2 (germline): LNHDA, SQIVND (reference sequence). The CDR3 runs to 13 residues.

CDR3 in amino acids: CASSPPPDRLNTEAFF. The CDR3 nucleotides read TGTGCCAGCAGTCCCCCCCCGGACAGATTGAACACTGAAGCTTTCTTT. This sequence joins TRBV27 and TRBJ1-1; tentative D call: TRBD1 (6 bases). The CDR3 runs to 16 residues. The germline gives CDR1 MNHEY, CDR2 SMNVEV (reference sequence). V was shortened by 5 bases and J by 0 bases, with 16 bases between the two germline ends.

The chain is built from TRBV9 and TRBJ2-7; D gene ambiguous. Germline lookup yields CDR1 SGDLS and CDR2 YYNGEE. Trimming removed 1 base at V and 1 base at J, with 9 bases between. This CDR3 is 14 amino acids long. This chain's CDR3 is CASSVSGPSYEQYF. The CDR3 DNA is TGTGCCAGCAGCGTATCGGGTCCATCCTACGAGCAGTACTTC.

The gene calls are TRBV2 and TRBJ2-5; 7 bases are a match to TRBD2. CDR1 is SNHLY and CDR2 is FYNNEI in the germline V gene. The CDR3 loop spans 15 amino acids. V trimming: 4 bases; J trimming: 1 base; junction bases outside the gene matches: 6. CDR3 amino acids: CASSVIAGPQETQYF. CDR3 DNA sequence: TGTGCCAGCAGTGTGATAGCGGGCCCCCAAGAGACCCAGTACTTC.

The V and J genes are TRBV5-4 and TRBJ2-4; 13 positions agree with TRBD2. The CDR3 spans 16 residues. Germline V gene data show CDR1 as SGHNT and CDR2 as YYREEE (reference sequence). V dropped 4 bases and J dropped 7; count of bases not matched to a gene: 8. The CDR3 sequence: CASSPGTSGMANIQYF. The CDR3, as DNA: TGTGCCAGCAGCCCGGGGACTAGCGGGATGGCGAACATTCAGTACTTC.

The chain has TRBV6-6 and TRBJ2-7; weak D call: TRBD1 (6 bases). The germline V gene has CDR1 MNHNY and CDR2 SVGAGI (reference sequence). Trimming removed 2 bases at V and 5 bases at J, with 16 bases between. The CDR3 spans 15 residues. In DNA form, the CDR3 reads TGTGCCAGCAGTTACATCGGGACACTCAGCCACGAGCAGTACTTC. Its protein product is CASSYIGTLSHEQYF.

There are a few counts of this clone. The chain joins TRBV7-9 to TRBJ1-1; tentatively, D is TRBD1 (6 bases). With 2 bases removed from V and 1 base from J, the gap between germline ends came to 11 bases. The CDR3 has 15 amino acids. CDR1 is SEHNR, CDR2 FQNEAQ, per germline (reference sequence). As DNA, the CDR3 is TGTGCCAGCAGCTTACCCGGGACACCGAACACTGAAGCTTTCTTT. Its translation is CASSLPGTPNTEAFF.

This clone occurred once. The chain carries TRBV30 and TRBJ1-1; D is undetermined. Germline CDR1 and CDR2: GTSNPN and SVGIG (reference sequence). The V end was cut by 0 bases, the J end by 5 bases, with 13 bases between. This CDR3 comprises 14 residues. The CDR3 nucleotides read TGTGCCTGGAGTGTCCTGGTCGGGAGGACTGAAGCTTTCTTT. This gives the protein CAWSVLVGRTEAFF.

The sample holds a few counts of this clone. The chain couples TRBV11-3 to TRBJ2-1; a possible D gene is TRBD2 (5 bases). Germline CDR1 reads SGHNT; CDR2 reads YENEEA. The V gene lost 5 bases and the J gene lost 6 bases, with 20 bases spanning the gap. CDR3 length: 16 amino acids. CDR3 in DNA: TGTGCCAGCAGCGTATCTGTTGAGGGCGGGTCCAATGAGCAGTTCTTC. This gives the protein CASSVSVEGGSNEQFF.

This clone was observed once. V gene TRBV5-6 combines with J gene TRBJ2-1, with D unclear. V was trimmed by 0 bases and J by 3 bases, leaving 10 bases between them. Per the germline V gene, CDR1 is SGHDT and CDR2 is YYEEEE. The CDR3 consists of 15 residues. In DNA, the CDR3 is TGTGCCAGCAGCTTGGGGCAGGTGGGCTACAATGAGCAGTTCTTC. Amino acids: CASSLGQVGYNEQFF.

The rearrangement uses TRBV28 and TRBJ1-1; 8 nucleotides match TRBD1. The length of the CDR3 is 17 residues. Germline CDR1 reads MDHEN; CDR2 reads SYDVKM. After removal of 5 bases from V and 0 bases from J, the junction contained 11 bases not matched to a gene. CDR3 nucleotides: TGTGCCAGCAGTCTCAATCCGGGACAGGCTTTGAACACTGAAGCTTTCTTT. Protein product: CASSLNPGQALNTEAFF.

The rearrangement links TRBV19 to TRBJ2-5; 9 bases are shared with TRBD1. V was clipped by 7 bases and J by 5 bases; unmatched bases: 11. Germline values: CDR1 LNHDA, CDR2 SQIVND (reference sequence). The CDR3 length is 15 residues. This CDR3 is CASTARQGVRETQYF. CDR3 sequence (DNA): TGTGCCAGTACGGCCCGACAGGGGGTCAGGGAGACCCAGTACTTC.

The V and J genes are TRBV2 and TRBJ1-5; 7 bases fit TRBD1. With V trimmed by 7 bases and J by 5 bases, 8 bases remained unmatched. The CDR3 contains 14 residues. CDR1 and CDR2 from the germline V gene are SNHLY and FYNNEI. The CDR3 loop is CASNGGQRHQPQHF. DNA for the CDR3: TGTGCCAGCAACGGGGGACAGCGTCATCAGCCCCAGCATTTT.

The chain links TRBV9 to TRBJ2-3; 13 positions match TRBD2. Germline CDR1 SGDLS, CDR2 YYNGEE. Unmatched junction bases numbered 8, after V lost 4 bases and J lost 0 bases. This CDR3 contains 18 residues. The CDR3 sequence: CASSFDRGLAGSTDTQYF. DNA for the CDR3: TGTGCCAGCAGCTTCGACAGGGGACTAGCGGGGAGCACAGATACGCAGTATTTT.

This CDR3 reads CASSPSGGAYNEQFF. CDR3 sequence (DNA): TGTGCCAGCAGTCCTAGCGGGGGGGCCTACAATGAGCAGTTCTTC. This chain links TRBV6-4 with TRBJ2-1; TRBD2 matches 12 bases. The germline V gene encodes CDR1 MRHNA and CDR2 SNTAGT. The V segment lost 5 bases and the J segment 2 bases; nucleotides outside the gene matches: 1. The CDR3 extends over 15 amino acids.

V usage is TRBV18 and J usage is TRBJ1-4, with TRBD1 matching 8 bases. V lost 0 bases, J lost 7 bases, and 7 bases stayed unmatched. Germline V gives CDR1 KGHSH, CDR2 LQKENI. This CDR3 region has 16 residues. This CDR3 reads CASSPPKTGGSEKLFF. DNA of the CDR3: TGTGCCAGCTCACCACCGAAAACAGGGGGGAGTGAAAAACTGTTTTTT.

The rearrangement joins TRBV4-1 to TRBJ2-1, with D perhaps matching TRBD1 (6 bases). With 0 bases removed from V and 2 bases from J, the gap between germline ends came to 14 bases. The germline gives CDR1 MGHRA, CDR2 YSYEKL. CDR3 length: 17 residues. The CDR3 region has the DNA TGCGCCAGCAGCCAAGATCGTCCGGGACACCCCTACAATGAGCAGTTCTTC. This encodes CASSQDRPGHPYNEQFF.

The chain's CDR3 is CASIRTGGARAGELFF. CDR3 nucleotides: TGTGCCAGCATCAGGACAGGGGGCGCCCGCGCCGGGGAGCTGTTTTTT. The chain recombines TRBV3-1 (or the pseudogene TRBV3-2) with TRBJ2-2; 11 bases line up with TRBD1. Trimming cost V 7 bases and J 6 bases; bases outside gene matches: 10. Germline V gene lookup returns CDR1 LGHDT and CDR2 YNNKEL (reference sequence). CDR3 length: 16 amino acids.

The J gene is TRBJ1-5, the V gene TRBV28, with D tentatively TRBD1 (5 bases). The germline V gene has CDR1 MDHEN and CDR2 SYDVKM. With 3 bases removed from V and 4 bases from J, the gap between germline ends came to 13 bases. This CDR3 is 15 amino acids long. The CDR3 DNA is TGTGCCAGCAGTTTGAGACAGTCGAGGAATCAGCCCCAGCATTTT. Translated, it gives CASSLRQSRNQPQHF.

The rearrangement joins TRBV7-8 to TRBJ2-7; D gene uncertain. Deletions cut 5 bases from V and 0 bases from J, with 5 bases between. There are 12 residues in the CDR3. The germline CDR1 and CDR2 sequences are SGHVS and FQNEAQ. CDR3 loop: CASSPFSYEQYF. The CDR3 DNA reads as TGTGCCAGCAGCCCTTTCTCCTACGAGCAGTACTTC.

The J gene is TRBJ1-1, the V gene TRBV10-3; TRBD1 agrees at 9 bases. CDR3 length: 12 residues. CDR1 and CDR2 (germline): ENHRY, SYGVKD. V shed 6 bases and J 4 bases; nucleotides not matched to a gene: 0. The CDR3 loop is CAIRTGGTEAFF. CDR3 in DNA: TGTGCCATCAGGACAGGGGGCACTGAAGCTTTCTTT.